The rows below give T cell receptor beta chains drawn from one sample of a study of T cell clones after liver transplantation. Clones were sequenced by immunoSEQ multiplex PCR, and TCRdb holds only the in-frame ones, with some missing. The sample includes roughly 100,000 clones, around 84% of them seen just once. The sample consisted of CD4+ T cells from blood, taken around 4 years after liver transplant. All receptors come from a human patient who received a liver transplant. T cells may partly derive from the graft donor. Each CDR3 is given with its conserved first and last residue. Fields, in order: clone size, V gene, CDR3 length, J gene, D gene, CDR3 protein, CDR3 DNA. A D gene is named only where the DNA matches it firmly. Clone size is shown for a subset of rows, as once, few, many or a class of expanded clone.

NA,TRBV6-6,16,TRBJ2-3,TRBD2,CASSNDGGGATDTQYF,TGTGCCAGCAGTAACGACGGCGGGGGGGCGACAGATACGCAGTATTTT
NA,TRBV9,16,TRBJ2-2,NA,CASSVGGASNTGELFF,TGTGCCAGCAGCGTAGGTGGGGCCTCGAACACCGGGGAGCTGTTTTTT
once,TRBV6-1,14,TRBJ2-2,NA,CASSELRAAGELFF,TGTGCCAGCAGTGAACTCAGGGCTGCCGGGGAGCTGTTTTTT
NA,TRBV7-9,15,TRBJ2-5,TRBD2,CASSLGTSGKETQYF,TGTGCCAGCAGCTTAGGGACTAGCGGGAAAGAGACCCAGTACTTC
NA,TRBV2,15,TRBJ2-1,TRBD2,CASSGTSGRSNEQFF,TGTGCCAGCAGTGGGACTAGCGGGAGGAGTAATGAGCAGTTCTTC
NA,TRBV6-1,14,TRBJ1-5,NA,CASSVAGGNQPQHF,TGTGCCAGCAGTGTGGCAGGCGGCAATCAGCCCCAGCATTTT
NA,TRBV5-1,17,TRBJ2-7,NA,CASSLGKGRGLVGEQYF,TGCGCCAGCAGCCTAGGGAAGGGCAGGGGATTAGTGGGCGAGCAGTACTTC
NA,TRBV4-1,16,TRBJ1-2,NA,CASSQSPAGGADGYTF,TGCGCCAGCAGCCAATCCCCGGCGGGGGGAGCGGATGGCTACACCTTC
NA,TRBV15,16,TRBJ1-6,TRBD1,CATSKPVGQGYSPLHF,TGTGCCACCAGCAAACCCGTGGGACAGGGGTATTCACCCCTCCACTTT
NA,TRBV5-1,15,TRBJ1-2,NA,CASSLESRANYGYTF,TGCGCCAGCAGCTTGGAATCGAGGGCTAACTATGGCTACACCTTC
once,TRBV7-2,16,TRBJ2-1,TRBD1,CASSSGWAGGQNEQFF,TGTGCCAGCAGTTCGGGCTGGGCAGGGGGCCAGAATGAGCAGTTCTTC
NA,TRBV28,14,TRBJ2-7,NA,CASSPGGTSYEQYF,TGTGCCAGCAGCCCTGGAGGGACCTCCTACGAGCAGTACTTC
NA,TRBV10-2,14,TRBJ2-5,NA,CASSESGTQETQYF,TGCGCCAGCAGTGAGTCGGGGACGCAAGAGACCCAGTACTTC
NA,TRBV5-1,15,TRBJ1-2,NA,CASSLGQAVPQGYTF,TGCGCCAGCAGCTTGGGACAAGCGGTTCCCCAGGGCTACACCTTC
NA,TRBV5-1,15,TRBJ2-3,NA,CASSLEGSRTDTQYF,TGCGCCAGCAGCTTGGAGGGTAGCCGCACAGATACGCAGTATTTT
NA,TRBV28,19,TRBJ2-1,TRBD2,CASSQRIGASGLSYNEQFF,TGTGCCAGCAGCCAAAGGATCGGTGCTAGCGGTCTCTCCTACAATGAGCAGTTCTTC
NA,TRBV29-1,13,TRBJ2-5,TRBD1,CSVTGGWQETQYF,TGCAGCGTCACAGGGGGTTGGCAAGAGACCCAGTACTTC
NA,TRBV29-1,13,TRBJ2-5,TRBD1,CSVRDRGQETQYF,TGCAGCGTTAGGGACAGGGGACAAGAGACCCAGTACTTC
NA,TRBV16,15,TRBJ2-2,TRBD2,CASSRSGSNTGELFF,TGTGCCAGCAGCCGTAGCGGGTCGAACACCGGGGAGCTGTTTTTT
NA,TRBV4-3,13,TRBJ2-1,NA,CASSLGGPSEQFF,TGCGCCAGCAGCCTGGGGGGGCCGAGTGAGCAGTTCTTC
NA,TRBV19,14,TRBJ1-1,NA,CASRTIAERRGAFF,TGTGCCAGTAGAACGATTGCCGAAAGGAGGGGGGCTTTCTTT
NA,TRBV28,18,TRBJ1-4,TRBD1,CASSLRGTGGSGNEKLFF,TGTGCCAGCAGTTTAAGGGGGACAGGGGGCTCGGGTAATGAAAAACTGTTTTTT
NA,TRBV28,14,TRBJ2-3,TRBD1,CASSSGQGADTQYF,TGTGCCAGCAGCTCCGGACAGGGGGCAGATACGCAGTATTTT
NA,TRBV18,12,TRBJ2-7,TRBD1,CASSPGQGKQYF,TGTGCCAGCTCACCGGGACAGGGAAAGCAGTACTTC
NA,TRBV2,12,TRBJ1-2,NA,CASTLIPGGYTF,TGTGCCAGCACCTTAATTCCGGGAGGCTACACCTTC
NA,TRBV6-6,14,TRBJ1-1,NA,CASSYAGLNTEAFF,TGTGCCAGCAGTTACGCTGGGTTGAACACTGAAGCTTTCTTT
NA,TRBV4-2,15,TRBJ1-1,TRBD1,CASSHQGQENTEAFF,TGTGCCAGCAGCCACCAGGGACAGGAAAACACTGAAGCTTTCTTT
NA,TRBV15,12,TRBJ1-2,NA,CATSQWTDGYTF,TGTGCCACCAGCCAATGGACGGATGGCTACACCTTC
once,TRBV16,15,TRBJ1-2,NA,CASSPGLGANYGYTF,TGTGCCAGCAGCCCGGGGCTAGGAGCTAACTATGGCTACACCTTC
NA,TRBV7-9,16,TRBJ2-5,TRBD2,CASSTRPGLAGETQYF,TGTGCCAGCAGCACCCGGCCGGGACTAGCGGGGGAGACCCAGTACTTC
NA,TRBV28,16,TRBJ1-2,NA,CASSYPLGQGNYGYTF,TGTGCCAGCAGTTACCCCCTCGGCCAGGGCAACTATGGCTACACCTTC
NA,TRBV10-1,18,TRBJ1-2,NA,CASSESRAGNVPNYGYTF,TGCGCCAGCAGTGAGAGTAGGGCAGGTAACGTTCCTAACTATGGCTACACCTTC
NA,TRBV6-1,12,TRBJ1-2,NA,CASSEADTGYTF,TGTGCCAGCAGTGAAGCGGACACGGGCTACACCTTC
NA,TRBV30,14,TRBJ1-3,NA,CAWSHTGFGNTIYF,TGTGCCTGGAGTCATACGGGGTTTGGAAACACCATATATTTT
few,TRBV6-1,13,TRBJ2-7,NA,CASSAGRGYEQYF,TGTGCCAGCAGTGCAGGTAGGGGCTACGAGCAGTACTTC
NA,TRBV7-2,14,TRBJ1-5,NA,CASSDGHSNQPQHF,TGTGCCAGCAGCGATGGACACTCGAATCAGCCCCAGCATTTT
once,TRBV6-6,15,TRBJ1-2,NA,CASSHQTGMNYGYTF,TGTGCCAGCAGCCACCAGACAGGAATGAACTATGGCTACACCTTC
NA,TRBV14,15,TRBJ2-5,TRBD2,CASSNRLARGETQYF,TGTGCCAGCAGCAATCGACTAGCCCGCGGTGAGACCCAGTACTTC
NA,TRBV4-1,17,TRBJ1-5,TRBD1,CASSQPPRTGVNQPQHF,TGCGCCAGCAGCCAGCCTCCCCGGACAGGGGTCAATCAGCCCCAGCATTTT
NA,TRBV4-2,13,TRBJ2-5,NA,CASSQNHQETQYF,TGTGCCAGCAGCCAAAACCACCAAGAGACCCAGTACTTC
NA,TRBV28,14,TRBJ2-2,NA,CASSRSGYTGELFF,TGTGCCAGCAGTAGGTCGGGGTACACCGGGGAGCTGTTTTTT
NA,TRBV11-1,14,TRBJ1-2,NA,CASSLYSGGGGYTF,TGTGCCAGCAGCTTATATTCGGGTGGTGGTGGCTACACCTTC
NA,TRBV7-3,16,TRBJ2-1,TRBD2,CASSLTGGRVDNEQFF,TGTGCCAGCAGCTTAACAGGCGGGAGAGTCGACAATGAGCAGTTCTTC
NA,TRBV27,14,TRBJ2-7,NA,CASSGGTRGYEQYF,TGTGCCAGCAGCGGAGGGACCCGGGGGTACGAGCAGTACTTC
once,TRBV5-1,12,TRBJ2-7,NA,CASSSTLYEQYF,TGCGCCAGCAGCTCCACCTTATACGAGCAGTACTTC
NA,TRBV2,12,TRBJ1-5,NA,CASSAVEQPQHF,TGTGCCAGCAGTGCCGTTGAGCAGCCCCAGCATTTT
NA,TRBV18,14,TRBJ1-2,NA,CASSPQGGVHGYTF,TGTGCCAGCTCACCACAGGGGGGCGTGCATGGCTACACCTTC
NA,TRBV15,17,TRBJ1-3,NA,CATSRALGGSSGNTIYF,TGTGCCACCAGCAGAGCCTTGGGGGGAAGCTCTGGAAACACCATATATTTT
NA,TRBV20-1,11,TRBJ2-3,NA,CSASASDTQYF,TGCAGTGCTAGCGCCTCAGATACGCAGTATTTT
NA,TRBV7-2,13,TRBJ1-2,TRBD1,CASSRQGVDGYTF,TGTGCCAGCAGCCGACAGGGGGTGGATGGCTACACCTTC
NA,TRBV2,12,TRBJ2-7,NA,CASSPTDYEQYF,TGTGCCAGCAGCCCGACAGATTACGAGCAGTACTTC
NA,TRBV6-1,12,TRBJ2-7,NA,CASRLGDYEQYF,TGTGCCAGCAGGCTGGGGGACTACGAGCAGTACTTC
NA,TRBV4-1,13,TRBJ2-7,NA,CASSQDGIYEQYF,TGCGCCAGCAGCCAAGATGGCATCTACGAGCAGTACTTC
once,TRBV28,15,TRBJ1-1,NA,CASSFLAGPNTEAFF,NA
NA,TRBV6-1,15,TRBJ2-3,TRBD2,CASGPRGGVGDTQYF,TGTGCCAGCGGACCCCGGGGGGGCGTGGGAGATACGCAGTATTTT
NA,TRBV6-1,14,TRBJ1-5,TRBD1,CASIRQGFNQPQHF,TGTGCCAGCATTCGACAGGGGTTCAATCAGCCCCAGCATTTT
NA,TRBV4-3,15,TRBJ1-4,TRBD1,CASSHDRTGEEKLFF,TGCGCCAGCAGCCATGATCGGACAGGGGAAGAAAAACTGTTTTTT
few,TRBV5-4,14,TRBJ2-5,NA,CASSLARRRETQYF,TGTGCCAGCAGCTTGGCCCGGAGGAGGGAGACCCAGTACTTC
NA,TRBV18,18,TRBJ2-2,TRBD1,CASSPGLPGQKGTGELFF,TGTGCCAGCTCACCGGGCCTCCCGGGACAGAAGGGCACCGGGGAGCTGTTTTTT
NA,TRBV5-8,16,TRBJ1-5,TRBD1,CASRSRDRGRNQPQHF,TGTGCCAGCAGGTCCCGGGACAGGGGGCGAAATCAGCCCCAGCATTTT